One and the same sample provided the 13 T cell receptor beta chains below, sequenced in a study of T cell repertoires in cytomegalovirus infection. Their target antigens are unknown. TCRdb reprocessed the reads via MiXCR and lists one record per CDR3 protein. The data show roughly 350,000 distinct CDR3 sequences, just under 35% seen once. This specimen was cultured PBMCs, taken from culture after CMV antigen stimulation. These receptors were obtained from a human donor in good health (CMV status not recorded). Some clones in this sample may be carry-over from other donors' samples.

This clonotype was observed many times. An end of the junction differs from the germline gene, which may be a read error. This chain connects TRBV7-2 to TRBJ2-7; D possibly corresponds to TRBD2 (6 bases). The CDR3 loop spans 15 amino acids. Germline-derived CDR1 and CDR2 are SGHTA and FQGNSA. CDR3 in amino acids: CASSLAGGPSYEQYF. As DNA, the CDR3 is TGTGCCAGCAGTTTAGCCGGGGGTCCGTCCTACGAGCAGTACTTC.

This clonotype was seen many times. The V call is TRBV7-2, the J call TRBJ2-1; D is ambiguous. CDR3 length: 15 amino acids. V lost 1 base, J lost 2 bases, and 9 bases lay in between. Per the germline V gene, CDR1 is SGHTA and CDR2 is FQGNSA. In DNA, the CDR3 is TGTGCCAGCAGCTTAGGAGTCGGCCCCTACAATGAGCAGTTCTTC. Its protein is CASSLGVGPYNEQFF.

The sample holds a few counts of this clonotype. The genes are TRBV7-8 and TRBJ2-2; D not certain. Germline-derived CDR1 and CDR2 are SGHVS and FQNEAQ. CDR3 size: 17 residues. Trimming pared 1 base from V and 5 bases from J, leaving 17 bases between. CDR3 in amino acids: CASSLETLWDGTGELFF. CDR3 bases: TGTGCCAGCAGCTTAGAGACCCTGTGGGATGGTACCGGGGAGCTGTTTTTT.

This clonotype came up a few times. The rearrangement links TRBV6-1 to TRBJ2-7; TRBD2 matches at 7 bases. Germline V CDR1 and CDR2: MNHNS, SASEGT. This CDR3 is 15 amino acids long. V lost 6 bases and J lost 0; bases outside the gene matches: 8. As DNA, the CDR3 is TGTGCCAGCAGGGCCGGGACTACCTACTCCTACGAGCAGTACGTC. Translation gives CASRAGTTYSYEQYV.

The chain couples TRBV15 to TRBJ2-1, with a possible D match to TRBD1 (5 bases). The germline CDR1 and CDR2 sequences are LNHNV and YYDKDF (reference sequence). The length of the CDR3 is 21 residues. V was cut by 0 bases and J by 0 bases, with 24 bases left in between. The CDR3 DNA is TGTGCCACCAGCAGAGAGGTTGCAGGGCTTACCTATATGAGCTCCTACAATGAGCAGTTCTTC. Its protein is CATSREVAGLTYMSSYNEQFF.

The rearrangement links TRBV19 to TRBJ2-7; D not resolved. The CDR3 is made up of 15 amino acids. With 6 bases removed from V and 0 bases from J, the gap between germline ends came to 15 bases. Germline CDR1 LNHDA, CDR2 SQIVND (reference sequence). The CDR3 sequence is CASSIDPVYSYEQYF. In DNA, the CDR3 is TGTGCCAGTAGCATCGATCCGGTATACTCCTACGAGCAGTACTTC.

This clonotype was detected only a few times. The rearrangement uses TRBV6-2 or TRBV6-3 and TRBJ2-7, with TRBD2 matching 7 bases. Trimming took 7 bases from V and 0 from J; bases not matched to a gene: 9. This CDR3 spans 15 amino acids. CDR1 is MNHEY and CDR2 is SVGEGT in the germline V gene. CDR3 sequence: CASTHVASGSYEQYF. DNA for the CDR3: TGTGCCAGCACCCACGTGGCTAGCGGCTCCTACGAGCAGTACTTC.

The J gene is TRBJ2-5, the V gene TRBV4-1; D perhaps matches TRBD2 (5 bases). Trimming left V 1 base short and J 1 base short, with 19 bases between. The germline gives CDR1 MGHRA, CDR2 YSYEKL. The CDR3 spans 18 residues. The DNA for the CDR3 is TGCGCCAGCAGCCAAGGGGTCGGGATCCCCCCCCTCCAAGAGACCCAGTACTTC. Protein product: CASSQGVGIPPLQETQYF.

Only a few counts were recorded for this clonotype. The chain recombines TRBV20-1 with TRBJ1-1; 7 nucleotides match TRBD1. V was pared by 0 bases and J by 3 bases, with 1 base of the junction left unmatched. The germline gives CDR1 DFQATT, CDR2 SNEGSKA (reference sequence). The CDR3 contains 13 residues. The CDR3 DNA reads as TGCAGTGCTAGAGATGACAGGGACACTGAAGCTTTCTTT. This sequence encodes CSARDDRDTEAFF.

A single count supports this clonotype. CDR3 DNA sequence: TGTGCCAGCAGCTTAGTACCGTCACCCACCTACGAGCAGTACGTC. Residues: CASSLVPSPTYEQYV. The chain employs TRBV7-6 and TRBJ2-7; D is unresolved. The CDR3 is 15 amino acids. The germline V and J ends were trimmed by 1 base and 2 bases, with 12 bases remaining between them. Germline assignment: CDR1 SGHVS and CDR2 FNYEAQ.

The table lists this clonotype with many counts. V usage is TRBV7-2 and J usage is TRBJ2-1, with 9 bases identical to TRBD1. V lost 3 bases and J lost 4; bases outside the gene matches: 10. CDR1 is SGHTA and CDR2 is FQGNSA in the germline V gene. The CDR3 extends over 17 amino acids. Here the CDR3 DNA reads TGTGCCAGCAGCTTGGGGACAGGGAGGATAGGGTACAATGAGCAGTTCTTC. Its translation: CASSLGTGRIGYNEQFF.

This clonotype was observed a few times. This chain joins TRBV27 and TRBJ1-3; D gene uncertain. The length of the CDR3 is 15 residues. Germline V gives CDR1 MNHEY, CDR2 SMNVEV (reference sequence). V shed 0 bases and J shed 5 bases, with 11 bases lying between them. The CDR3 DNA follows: TGTGCCAGCAGTTTATCGTCTCACGGAAGAAACACCATATATTTT. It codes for CASSLSSHGRNTIYF.

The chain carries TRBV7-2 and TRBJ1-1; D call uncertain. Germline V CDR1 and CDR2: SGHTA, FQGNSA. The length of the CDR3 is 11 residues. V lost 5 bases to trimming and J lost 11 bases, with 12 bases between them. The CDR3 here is CASSNGPWAFF. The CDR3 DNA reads TGTGCCAGCAGCAATGGACCATGGGCTTTCTTT.